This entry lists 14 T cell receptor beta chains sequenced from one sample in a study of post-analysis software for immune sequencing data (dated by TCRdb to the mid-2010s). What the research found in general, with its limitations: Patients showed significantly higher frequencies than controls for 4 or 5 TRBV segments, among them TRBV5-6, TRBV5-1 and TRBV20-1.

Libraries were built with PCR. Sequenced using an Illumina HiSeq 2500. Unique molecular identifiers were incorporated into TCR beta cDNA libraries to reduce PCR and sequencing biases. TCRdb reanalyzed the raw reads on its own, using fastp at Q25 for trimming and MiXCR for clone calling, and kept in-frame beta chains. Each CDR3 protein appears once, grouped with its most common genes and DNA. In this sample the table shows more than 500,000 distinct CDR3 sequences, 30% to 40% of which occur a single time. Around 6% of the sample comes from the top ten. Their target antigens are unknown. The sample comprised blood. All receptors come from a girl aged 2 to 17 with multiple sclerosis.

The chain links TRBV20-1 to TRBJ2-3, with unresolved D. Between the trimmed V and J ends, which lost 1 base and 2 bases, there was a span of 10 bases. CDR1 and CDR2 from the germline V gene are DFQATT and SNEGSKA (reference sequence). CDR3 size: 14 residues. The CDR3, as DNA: TGCAGTGCTAGAGCGATTAAATTCACAGATACGCAGTATTTT. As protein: CSARAIKFTDTQYF.

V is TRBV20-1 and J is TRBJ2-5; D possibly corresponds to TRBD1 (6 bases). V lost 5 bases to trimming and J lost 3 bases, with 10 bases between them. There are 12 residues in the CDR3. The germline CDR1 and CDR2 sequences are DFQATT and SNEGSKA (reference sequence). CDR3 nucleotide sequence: TGCAGTGCTGGGGACACCAAAGAGACCCAGTACTTC. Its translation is CSAGDTKETQYF.

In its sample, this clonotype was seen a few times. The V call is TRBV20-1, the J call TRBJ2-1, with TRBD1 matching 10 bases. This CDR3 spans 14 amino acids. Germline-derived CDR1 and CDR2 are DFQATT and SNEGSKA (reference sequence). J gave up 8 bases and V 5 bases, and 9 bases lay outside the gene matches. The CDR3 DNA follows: TGCAGTGCTTCCGGGACAGGGGTGGTTGATGAGCAGTTCTTC. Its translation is CSASGTGVVDEQFF.

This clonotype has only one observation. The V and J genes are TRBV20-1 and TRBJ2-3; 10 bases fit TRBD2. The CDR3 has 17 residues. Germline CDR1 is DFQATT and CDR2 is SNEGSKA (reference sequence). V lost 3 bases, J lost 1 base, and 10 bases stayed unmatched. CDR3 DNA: TGCAGTGCTAGCCGACCAGCGGGGGGGCTCGGCACAGATACGCAGTATTTT. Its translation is CSASRPAGGLGTDTQYF.

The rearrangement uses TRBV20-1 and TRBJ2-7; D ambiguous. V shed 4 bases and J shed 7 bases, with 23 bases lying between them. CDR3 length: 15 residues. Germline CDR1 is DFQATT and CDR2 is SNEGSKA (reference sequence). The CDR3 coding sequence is TGCAGTGCTACCCTGACTTCCCCGGGCTACAATGAGCAGTACTTC. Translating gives CSATLTSPGYNEQYF.

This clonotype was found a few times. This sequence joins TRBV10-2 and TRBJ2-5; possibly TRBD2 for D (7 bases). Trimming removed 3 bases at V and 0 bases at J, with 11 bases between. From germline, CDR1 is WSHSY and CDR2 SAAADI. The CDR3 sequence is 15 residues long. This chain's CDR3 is CASSDDGGHQETQYF. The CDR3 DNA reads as TGCGCCAGCAGTGATGACGGGGGGCACCAAGAGACCCAGTACTTC.

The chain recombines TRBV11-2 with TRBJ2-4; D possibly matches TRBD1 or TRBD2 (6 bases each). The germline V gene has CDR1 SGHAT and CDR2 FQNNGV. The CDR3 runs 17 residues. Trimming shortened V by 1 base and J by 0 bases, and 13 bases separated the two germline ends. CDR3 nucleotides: TGTGCCAGCAGCTTAGTACGGGGGACATCAGCCAAAAACATTCAGTACTTC. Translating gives CASSLVRGTSAKNIQYF.

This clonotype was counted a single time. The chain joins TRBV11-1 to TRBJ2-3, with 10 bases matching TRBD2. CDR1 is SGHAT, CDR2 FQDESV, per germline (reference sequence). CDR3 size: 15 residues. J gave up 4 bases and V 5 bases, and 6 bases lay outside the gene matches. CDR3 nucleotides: TGTGCCAGCAGCCGAGCGGGGGGGCCCGCAGATACGCAGTATTTT. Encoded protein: CASSRAGGPADTQYF.

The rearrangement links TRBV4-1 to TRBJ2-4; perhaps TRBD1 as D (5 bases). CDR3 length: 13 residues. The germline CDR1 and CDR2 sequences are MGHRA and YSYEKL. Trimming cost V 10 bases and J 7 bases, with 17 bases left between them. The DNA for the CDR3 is TGCGCCAACAACCAAGGGGCGTCGAACATTCAGTACTTC. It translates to CANNQGASNIQYF.

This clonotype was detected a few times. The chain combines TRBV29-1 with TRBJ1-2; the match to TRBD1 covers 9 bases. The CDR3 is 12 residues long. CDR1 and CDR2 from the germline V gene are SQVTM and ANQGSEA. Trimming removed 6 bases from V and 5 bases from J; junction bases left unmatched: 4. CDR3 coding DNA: TGCAGCGTCCCCGACAGGGGGTATGGCTACACCTTC. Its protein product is CSVPDRGYGYTF.

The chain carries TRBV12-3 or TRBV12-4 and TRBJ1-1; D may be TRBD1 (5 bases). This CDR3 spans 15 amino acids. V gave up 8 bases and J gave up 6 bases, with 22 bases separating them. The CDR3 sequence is CASRGGPRWCAEAFF. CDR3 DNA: TGTGCCAGCCGCGGGGGACCGCGATGGTGTGCTGAAGCTTTCTTT.

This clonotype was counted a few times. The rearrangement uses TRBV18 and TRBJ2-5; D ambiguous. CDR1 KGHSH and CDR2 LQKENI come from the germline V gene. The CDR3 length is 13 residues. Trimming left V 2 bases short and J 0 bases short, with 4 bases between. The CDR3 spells CASSPEYQETQYF. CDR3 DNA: TGTGCCAGCTCACCAGAGTACCAAGAGACCCAGTACTTC.

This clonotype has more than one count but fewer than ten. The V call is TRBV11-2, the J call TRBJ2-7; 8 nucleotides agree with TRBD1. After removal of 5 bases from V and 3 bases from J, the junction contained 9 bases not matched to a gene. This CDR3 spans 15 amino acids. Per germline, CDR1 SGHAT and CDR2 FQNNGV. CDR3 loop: CASSRPGTGLYEQYF. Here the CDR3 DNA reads TGTGCCAGCAGCCGTCCCGGGACAGGCCTCTACGAGCAGTACTTC.

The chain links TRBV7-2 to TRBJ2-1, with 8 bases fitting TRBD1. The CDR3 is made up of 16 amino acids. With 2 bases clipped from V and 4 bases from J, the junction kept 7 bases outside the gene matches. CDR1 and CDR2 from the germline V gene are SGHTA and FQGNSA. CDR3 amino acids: CASSLWAGGLYNEQFF. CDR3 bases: TGTGCCAGCAGCTTATGGGCAGGGGGCTTATACAATGAGCAGTTCTTC.